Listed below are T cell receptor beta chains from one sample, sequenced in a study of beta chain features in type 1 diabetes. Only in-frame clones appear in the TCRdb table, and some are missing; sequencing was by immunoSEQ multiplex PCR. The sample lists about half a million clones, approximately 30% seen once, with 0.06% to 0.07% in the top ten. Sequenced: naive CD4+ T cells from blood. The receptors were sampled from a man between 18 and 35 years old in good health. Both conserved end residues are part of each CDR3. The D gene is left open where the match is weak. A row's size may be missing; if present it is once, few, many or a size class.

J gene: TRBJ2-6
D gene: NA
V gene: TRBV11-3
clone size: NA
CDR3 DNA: TGTGCCAGCAGCTTATTATGGGCTGGGGCCAACGTCCTGACTTTC
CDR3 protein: CASSLLWAGANVLTF

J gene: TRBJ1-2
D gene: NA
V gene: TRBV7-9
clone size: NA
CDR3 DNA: TGTGCCAGCAGCTTGGGACCCCCTGGCTACACCTTC
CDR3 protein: CASSLGPPGYTF

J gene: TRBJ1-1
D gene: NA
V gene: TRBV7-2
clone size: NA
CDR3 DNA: TGTGCCAGCAGCTCATATAACACTGAAGCTTTCTTT
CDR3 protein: CASSSYNTEAFF

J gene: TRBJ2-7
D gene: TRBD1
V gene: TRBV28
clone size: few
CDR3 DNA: TGTGCCAGCCAATACAGGCTTCCAGGGGGCTACGAGCAGTACTTC
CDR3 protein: CASQYRLPGGYEQYF

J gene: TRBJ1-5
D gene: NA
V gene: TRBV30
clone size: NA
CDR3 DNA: TGTGCCTGGAGTGGACAGGCGGGTAGCCCCCAGCATTTT
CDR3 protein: CAWSGQAGSPQHF

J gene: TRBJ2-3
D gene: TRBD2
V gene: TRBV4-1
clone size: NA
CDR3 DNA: TGCGCCGCGGGGGACTTGAACACAGATACGCAGTATTTT
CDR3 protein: CAAGDLNTDTQYF

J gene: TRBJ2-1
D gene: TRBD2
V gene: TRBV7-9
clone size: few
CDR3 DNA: TGTGCCAGCAGCCCACATGGGGGGGTCAGTGAGCAGTTCTTC
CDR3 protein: CASSPHGGVSEQFF

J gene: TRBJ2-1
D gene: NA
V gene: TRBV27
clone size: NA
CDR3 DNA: TGTGCCACCAAGCGGGGACACACCCTCAATGAGCAGTTCTTC
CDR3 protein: CATKRGHTLNEQFF

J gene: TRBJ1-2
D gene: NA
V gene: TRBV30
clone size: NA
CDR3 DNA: TGTGCCTGGAGTTCGAGCTATGGCTACACCTTC
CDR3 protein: CAWSSSYGYTF

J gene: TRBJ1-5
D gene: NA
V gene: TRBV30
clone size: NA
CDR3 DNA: TGTGCCTGGAATGCAGGTGGCGGACGCAATCAGCCCCAGCATTTT
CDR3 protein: CAWNAGGGRNQPQHF

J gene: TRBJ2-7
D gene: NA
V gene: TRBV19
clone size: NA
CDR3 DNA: TGTGCCAGTAGTATCCAGCGGAGCTCCTACGAGCAGTACTTC
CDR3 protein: CASSIQRSSYEQYF

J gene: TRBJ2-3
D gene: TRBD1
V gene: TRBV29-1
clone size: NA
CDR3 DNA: TGCAGCGTTGGATCAACAGGGGCTAACACAGATACGCAGTATTTT
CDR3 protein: CSVGSTGANTDTQYF

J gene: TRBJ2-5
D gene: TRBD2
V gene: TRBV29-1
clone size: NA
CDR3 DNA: TGCAGCGTCGCCGGGAGGGCGGGAGAAACTCAAGAGACCCAGTACTTC
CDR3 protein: CSVAGRAGETQETQYF

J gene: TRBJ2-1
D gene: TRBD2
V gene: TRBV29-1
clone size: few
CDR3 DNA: TGCAGCGTGGCTCTAGCGGGAGGAATAGATCTGTTCTTC
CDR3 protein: CSVALAGGIDLFF

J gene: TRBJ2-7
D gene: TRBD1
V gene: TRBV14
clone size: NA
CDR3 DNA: TGTGCCAGCAGCCACAGGGGGACGTACGAGCAGTACTTC
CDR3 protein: CASSHRGTYEQYF

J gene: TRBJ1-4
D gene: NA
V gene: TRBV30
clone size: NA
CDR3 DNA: TGTGCCTGGAGTCCGGGGGGCAAGGAAAAACTGTTTTTT
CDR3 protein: CAWSPGGKEKLFF

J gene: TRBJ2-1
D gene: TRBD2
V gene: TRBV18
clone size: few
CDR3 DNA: TGTGCCAGCTCACCAGGGCGGGAGAGCTACAATGAGCAGTTCTTC
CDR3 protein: CASSPGRESYNEQFF

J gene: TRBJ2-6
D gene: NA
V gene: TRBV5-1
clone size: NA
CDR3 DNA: TGCGCCAGCAGGGCAGGCGGACGCTCTGGGGCCAACGTCCTGACTTTC
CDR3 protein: CASRAGGRSGANVLTF

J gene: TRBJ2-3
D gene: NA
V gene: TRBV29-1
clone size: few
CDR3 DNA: TGCAGCGTTGGTGAAGCGGCGGATACGCAGTATTTT
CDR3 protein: CSVGEAADTQYF

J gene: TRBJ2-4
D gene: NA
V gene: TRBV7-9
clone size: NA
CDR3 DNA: TGTGCCAGCAGCCTCGGGGCTACCAAAAACATTCAGTACTTC
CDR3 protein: CASSLGATKNIQYF

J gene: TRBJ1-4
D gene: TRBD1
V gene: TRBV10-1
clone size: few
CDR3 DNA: TGCGCCAGCAGTCCGGGACAGATTAATGAAAAACTGTTTTTT
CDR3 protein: CASSPGQINEKLFF

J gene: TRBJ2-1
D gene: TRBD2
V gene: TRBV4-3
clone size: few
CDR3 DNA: TGCGCCAGCAGCCGACGACTAGCGGGTACCTACAATGAGCAGTTCTTC
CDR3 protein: CASSRRLAGTYNEQFF

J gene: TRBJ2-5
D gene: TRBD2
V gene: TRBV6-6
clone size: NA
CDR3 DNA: TGTGCCAGCAGCCTACTACTAGCGGGAGGAGAGACCCAGTACTTC
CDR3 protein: CASSLLLAGGETQYF

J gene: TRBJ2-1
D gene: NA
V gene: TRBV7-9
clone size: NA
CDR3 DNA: TGTGCCAGCAGTCTTCGGGCAGTCTACAATGAGCAGTTCTTC
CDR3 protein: CASSLRAVYNEQFF

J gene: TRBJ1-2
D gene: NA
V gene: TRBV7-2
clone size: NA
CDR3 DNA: TGTGCCAGCAGCTTATTGCTCACCCGCCAGGGTGGCTACACCTTC
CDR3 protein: CASSLLLTRQGGYTF

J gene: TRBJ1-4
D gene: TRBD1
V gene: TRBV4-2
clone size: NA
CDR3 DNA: TGTGCCAGCAGCCGGATCGGGACAGGGGACGAAAAACTGTTTTTT
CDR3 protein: CASSRIGTGDEKLFF

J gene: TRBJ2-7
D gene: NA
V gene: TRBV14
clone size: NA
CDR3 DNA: TGTGCCAGCGCCAGGTCCGGGGAGCAGTACTTC
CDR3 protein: CASARSGEQYF

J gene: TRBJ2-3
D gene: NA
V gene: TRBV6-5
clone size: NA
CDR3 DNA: TGTGCCAGCAGTACGGGGATCGGGAATACGCAGTATTTT
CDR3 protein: CASSTGIGNTQYF

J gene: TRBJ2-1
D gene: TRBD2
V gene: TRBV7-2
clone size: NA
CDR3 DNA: TGTGCCAGCAGCTTGGGACTAGCGGGGGGTGAGCAGTTCTTC
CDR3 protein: CASSLGLAGGEQFF

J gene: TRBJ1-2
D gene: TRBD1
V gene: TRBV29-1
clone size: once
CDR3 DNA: TGCAGCGTAGTTGCGGGTCCAGGGGGCTATGGCTACACCTTC
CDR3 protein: CSVVAGPGGYGYTF

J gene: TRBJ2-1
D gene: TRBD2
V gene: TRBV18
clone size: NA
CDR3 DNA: TGTGCCAGCTCACCCCTAGCGGGAATCTACAATGAGCAGTTCTTC
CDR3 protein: CASSPLAGIYNEQFF